This TCR beta chain was identified during a study of control samples from healthy donors and cancer patients. The CDR3 has 17 amino acids. With V trimmed by 8 bases and J by 3 bases, 10 bases remained unmatched. The germline V gene has CDR1 LNHDA and CDR2 SQIVND (reference sequence). The repertoire was sequenced with immunoSEQ multiplex PCR; TCRdb's copy has only in-frame clones and lacks some. The profile shows roughly 73,000 clones, 80% to 95% of them singletons. The specimen was blood. This receptor was identified in a woman aged 60 to 75 in good health. The J gene is TRBJ2-5, the V gene TRBV19; 15 nucleotides align to TRBD2. The chain's CDR3 is CASGAGTSGRMKETQYF. CDR3 DNA sequence: TGTGCCAGTGGAGCCGGGACTAGCGGGAGGATGAAAGAGACCCAGTACTTC.